Listed here are 12 T cell receptor beta chains from one sample, sequenced in a study of regulatory T cells in long-lasting Graves disease. Specified time point: newly diagnosed GD, antithyroid drugs for less than 3 months. Making the TCR library involved RNA that had been extracted from PBMCs. CDR3 regions were amplified by Arm-PCR using iRepertoire HTBI primers to build TCR beta libraries. MiXCR, applied by TCRdb to the multiplex PCR reads, yields one record per CDR3 protein. The data show 530,000 or so distinct CDR3 sequences, more than 15% seen once. The data also belong to a second study, concerning T cells in Graves' hyperthyroidism and ophthalmopathy.

The sample in question was peripheral blood mononuclear cells (PBMCs), obtained at new diagnosis, from a patient treated with antithyroid drugs. Receptors were obtained from a man aged 18-30 years with Graves disease.

This clonotype was counted at least ten times. This chain links TRBV5-1 with TRBJ1-1; D is undetermined. Trimming removed 0 bases from V and 5 bases from J, with 11 bases in between. CDR3 size: 14 residues. Per germline, CDR1 SGHRS and CDR2 YFSETQ. As DNA, the CDR3 is TGCGCCAGCAGCTTGGGGGATGGGAAAACTGAAGCTTTCTTT. It is translated as CASSLGDGKTEAFF.

This clonotype appeared many times. This chain connects TRBV12-3 or TRBV12-4 to TRBJ1-2, with 9 positions matching TRBD1. The J segment lost 8 bases and the V segment lost 2 bases, leaving 15 bases of the junction unmatched. The CDR3 loop spans 17 amino acids. The DNA for the CDR3 is TGTGCCAGCAGTTTATCGGGGGGACAGGGCGCTGCTTGGGGCTACACCTTC. This encodes CASSLSGGQGAAWGYTF.

The rearrangement links TRBV20-1 to TRBJ1-5; D gene uncertain. The CDR3 has 16 residues. The germline V gene encodes CDR1 DFQATT and CDR2 SNEGSKA (reference sequence). V lost 0 bases to trimming and J lost 0 bases, with 12 bases between them. In nucleotides, the CDR3 is TGCAGTGCTAGAGATAAGACGTCGTATAGCAATCAGCCCCAGCATTTT. Protein: CSARDKTSYSNQPQHF.

This clonotype was seen at least ten times. The V gene is TRBV12-3 or TRBV12-4, the J gene TRBJ2-7, with 10 positions matching TRBD1. This CDR3 is 15 amino acids long. The V segment lost 5 bases and the J segment 4 bases; nucleotides outside the gene matches: 8. The CDR3 loop is CASSTRDRGSYEQYF. DNA of the CDR3: TGTGCCAGCAGTACTCGGGACAGGGGATCGTACGAGCAGTACTTC.

This clonotype was detected only a few times. This chain joins TRBV10-3 and TRBJ2-3; D is perhaps TRBD1 or TRBD2 (5 bases each). CDR3 size: 14 residues. The V and J ends lost 6 bases and 3 bases respectively, with 13 bases between them. From germline, CDR1 is ENHRY and CDR2 SYGVKD. CDR3 DNA: TGTGCCATCAGGGAGGAAGGGGAGACAGATACGCAGTATTTT. It encodes CAIREEGETDTQYF.

Worth noting for this clonotype: A much bigger clone sits one base away, suggesting this may be a read error. This chain links TRBV7-9 with TRBJ2-1; 9 bases agree with TRBD1. CDR3 length: 13 amino acids. Germline V gene lookup returns CDR1 SEHNR and CDR2 FQNEAQ (reference sequence). The CDR3 is CANSLGTGNEQFF. In DNA, the CDR3 is TGTGCCAACAGCCTCGGGACAGGGAATGAGCAGTTCTTC.

The V call is TRBV24-1, the J call TRBJ2-7, with D perhaps TRBD1 (5 bases). Trimming stripped 8 bases from V and 5 bases from J, with 15 bases between. From germline, CDR1 is KGHDR and CDR2 SFDVKD. The CDR3 is 13 amino acids. The CDR3 bases are TGTGCCACCAAGGGAACAGGCACAGACGAGCAGTACTTC. Translation: CATKGTGTDEQYF.

In its sample, this clonotype was seen many times. The rearrangement links TRBV27 to TRBJ2-1; no clear D gene. V gave up 3 bases and J gave up 7 bases, with 10 bases separating them. The CDR3 length is 13 residues. From germline, CDR1 is MNHEY and CDR2 SMNVEV (reference sequence). CDR3 nucleotides: TGTGCCAGCAGTTTCGATCCTATGAATGAGCAGTTCTTC. It specifies CASSFDPMNEQFF.

This clonotype was seen at least ten times. The V gene is TRBV24-1, the J gene TRBJ2-2; no definite D call. V lost 3 bases and J lost 9, with 10 bases in between. The CDR3 is made up of 13 amino acids. The V gene's germline CDR1 is KGHDR and CDR2 SFDVKD. The CDR3 nucleotides read TGTGCCACCAGTGATGCGGCTGGGTGGGAGCTGTTTTTT. Its translation: CATSDAAGWELFF.

This clonotype was observed many times. The chain has TRBV6-1 and TRBJ1-2; TRBD1 matches at 9 bases. Germline values: CDR1 MNHNS, CDR2 SASEGT. Trimming took 3 bases from V and 5 from J; bases not matched to a gene: 1. This CDR3 comprises 13 residues. CDR3 sequence reads: CASSDGQGYGYTF. The CDR3 DNA reads as TGTGCCAGCAGTGATGGACAGGGGTATGGCTACACCTTC.

Concerning this clonotype itself: Since a much larger clone is just one base distant, this may be a read error. The rearrangement joins TRBV12-3 or TRBV12-4 to TRBJ1-3; 7 bases fit TRBD1. This CDR3 has 12 amino acids. CDR3 loop: CASRSNRGSLDF. In DNA form, the CDR3 reads TGTGCCAGCAGATCGAACAGGGGCTCGTTGGATTTT.

A few counts support this clonotype. This sequence joins TRBV27 and TRBJ2-3, with TRBD2 identical over 7 bases. Germline CDR1 and CDR2: MNHEY and SMNVEV (reference sequence). The CDR3 contains 17 residues. The trim removed 0 bases at V and 4 bases at J, leaving 10 bases unmatched. The CDR3 protein is CASSLSGDYSGPDTQYF. The DNA of the CDR3 is TGTGCCAGCAGTTTATCAGGGGACTACTCGGGGCCAGATACGCAGTATTTT.